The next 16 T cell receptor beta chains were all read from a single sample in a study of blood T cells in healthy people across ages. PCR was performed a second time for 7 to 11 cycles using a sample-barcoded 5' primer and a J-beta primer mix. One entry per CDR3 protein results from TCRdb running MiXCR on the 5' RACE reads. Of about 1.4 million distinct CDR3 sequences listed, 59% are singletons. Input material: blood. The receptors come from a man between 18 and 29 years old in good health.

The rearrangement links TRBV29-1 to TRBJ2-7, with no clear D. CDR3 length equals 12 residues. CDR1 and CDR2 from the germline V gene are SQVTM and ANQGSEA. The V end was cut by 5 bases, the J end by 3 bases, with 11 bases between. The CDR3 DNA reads TGCAGCGTTAATGACCAGTACTACGAGCAGTACTTC. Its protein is CSVNDQYYEQYF.

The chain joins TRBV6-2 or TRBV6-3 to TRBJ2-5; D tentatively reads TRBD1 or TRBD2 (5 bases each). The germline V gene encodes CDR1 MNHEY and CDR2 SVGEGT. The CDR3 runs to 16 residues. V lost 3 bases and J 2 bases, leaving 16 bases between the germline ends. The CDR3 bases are TGTGCCAGCAGTTATTTGCCAGGGAGTCGGCAAGAGACCCAGTACTTC. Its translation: CASSYLPGSRQETQYF.

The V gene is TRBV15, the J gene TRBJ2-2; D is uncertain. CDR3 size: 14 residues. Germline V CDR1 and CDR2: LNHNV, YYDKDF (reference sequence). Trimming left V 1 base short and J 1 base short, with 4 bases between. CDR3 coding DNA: TGTGCCACCAGCAGAGTGGTGAACACCGGGGAGCTGTTTTTT. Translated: CATSRVVNTGELFF.

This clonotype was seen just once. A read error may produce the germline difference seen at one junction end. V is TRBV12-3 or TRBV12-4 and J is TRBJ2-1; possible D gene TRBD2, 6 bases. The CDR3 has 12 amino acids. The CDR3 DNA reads TGTGCCCGCAGCCTGCCGGGGGATGAGCAGTTCTTC. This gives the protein CARSLPGDEQFF.

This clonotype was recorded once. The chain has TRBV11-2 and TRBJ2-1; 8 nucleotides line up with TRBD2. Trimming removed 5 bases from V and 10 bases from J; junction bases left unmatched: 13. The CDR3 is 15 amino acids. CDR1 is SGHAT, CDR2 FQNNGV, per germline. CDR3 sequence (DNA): TGTGCCAGCAGCCTGTCGGGGGGGGCTCTCATCGAGCAGTTCTTC. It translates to CASSLSGGALIEQFF. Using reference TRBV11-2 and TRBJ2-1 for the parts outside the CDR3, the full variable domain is EAGVAQSPRYKIIEKRQSVAFWCNPISGHATLYWYQQILGQGPKLLIQFQNNGVVDDSQLPKDRFSAERLKGVDSTLKIQPAKLEDSAVYLCASSLSGGALIEQFFGPGTRLTVL.

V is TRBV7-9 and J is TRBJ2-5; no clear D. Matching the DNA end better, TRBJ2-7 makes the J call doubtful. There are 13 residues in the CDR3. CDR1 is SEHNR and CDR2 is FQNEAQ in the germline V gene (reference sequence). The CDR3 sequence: CASSFVGRSEQYF. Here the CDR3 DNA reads TGTGCCAGCAGCTTTGTCGGTCGGAGCGAGCAGTACTTC.

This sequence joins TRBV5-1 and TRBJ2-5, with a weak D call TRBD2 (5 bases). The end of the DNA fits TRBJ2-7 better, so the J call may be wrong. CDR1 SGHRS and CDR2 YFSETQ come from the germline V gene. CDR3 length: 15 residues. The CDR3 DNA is TGCGCCAGCAGCTTGTGGGGAGACGAGCAACACGAGCAGTACTTC. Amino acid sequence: CASSLWGDEQHEQYF.

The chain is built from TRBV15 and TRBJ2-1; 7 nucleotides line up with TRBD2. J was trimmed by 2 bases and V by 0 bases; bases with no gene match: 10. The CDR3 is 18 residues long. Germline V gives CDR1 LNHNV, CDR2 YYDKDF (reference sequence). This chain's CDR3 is CATSRDGRGRETYNEQFF. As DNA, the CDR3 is TGTGCCACCAGCAGAGATGGTCGGGGGAGGGAAACCTACAATGAGCAGTTCTTC.

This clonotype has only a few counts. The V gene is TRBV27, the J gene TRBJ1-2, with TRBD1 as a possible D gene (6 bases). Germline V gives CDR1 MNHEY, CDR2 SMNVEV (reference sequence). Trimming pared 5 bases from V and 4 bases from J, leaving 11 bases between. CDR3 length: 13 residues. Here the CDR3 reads CASSKGGGYGYTF. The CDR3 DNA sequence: TGTGCCAGCAGTAAGGGGGGTGGCTATGGCTACACCTTC.

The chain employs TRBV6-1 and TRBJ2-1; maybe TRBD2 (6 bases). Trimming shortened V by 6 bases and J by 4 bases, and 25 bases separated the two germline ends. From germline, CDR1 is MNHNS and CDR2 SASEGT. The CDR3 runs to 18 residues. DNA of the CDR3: TGTGCCAGCAGGTCACCCTCCGTTGTGGGAGGTCGATACAATGAGCAGTTCTTC. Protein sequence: CASRSPSVVGGRYNEQFF.

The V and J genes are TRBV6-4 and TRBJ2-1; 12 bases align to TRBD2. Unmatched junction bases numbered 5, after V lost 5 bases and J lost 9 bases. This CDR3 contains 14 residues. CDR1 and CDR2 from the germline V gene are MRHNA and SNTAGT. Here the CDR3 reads CASSRLAGAGEQFF. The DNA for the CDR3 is TGTGCCAGCAGTCGACTAGCGGGAGCGGGTGAGCAGTTCTTC.

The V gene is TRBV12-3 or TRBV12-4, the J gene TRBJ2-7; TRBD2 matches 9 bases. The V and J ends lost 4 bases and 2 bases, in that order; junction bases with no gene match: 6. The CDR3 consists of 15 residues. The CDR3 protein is CASSYLAGDAYEQYF. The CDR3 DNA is TGTGCCAGCAGTTATTTAGCGGGAGACGCCTACGAGCAGTACTTC.

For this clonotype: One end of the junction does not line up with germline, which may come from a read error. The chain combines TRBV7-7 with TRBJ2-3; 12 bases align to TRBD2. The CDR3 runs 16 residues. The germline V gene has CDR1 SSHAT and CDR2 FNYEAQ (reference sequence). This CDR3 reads CASSLMASGGADTQYF. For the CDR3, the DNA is TGTGCTAGCAGCTTAATGGCTAGCGGGGGGGCAGATACGCAGTATTTT.

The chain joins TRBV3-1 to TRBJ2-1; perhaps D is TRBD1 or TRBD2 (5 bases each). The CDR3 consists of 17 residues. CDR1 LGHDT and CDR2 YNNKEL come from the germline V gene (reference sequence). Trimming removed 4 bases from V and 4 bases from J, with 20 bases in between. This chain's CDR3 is CASSPQGPQLGYNEQFF. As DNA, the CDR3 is TGTGCCAGCAGCCCCCAGGGACCCCAACTTGGGTACAATGAGCAGTTCTTC.

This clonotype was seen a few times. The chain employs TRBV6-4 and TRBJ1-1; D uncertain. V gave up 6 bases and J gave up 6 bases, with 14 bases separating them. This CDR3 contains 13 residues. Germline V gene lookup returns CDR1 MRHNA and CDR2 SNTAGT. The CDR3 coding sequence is TGTGCCAGCAGCGTAGGAGGACTGTCTGAAGCTTTCTTT. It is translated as CASSVGGLSEAFF.

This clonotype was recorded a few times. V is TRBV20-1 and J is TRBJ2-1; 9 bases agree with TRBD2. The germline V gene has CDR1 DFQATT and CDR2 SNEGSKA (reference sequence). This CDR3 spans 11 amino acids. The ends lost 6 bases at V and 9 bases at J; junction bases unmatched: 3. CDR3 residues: CSAPSGVEQFF. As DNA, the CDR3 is TGCAGTGCCCCTAGCGGGGTTGAGCAGTTCTTC.